This T cell receptor (beta chain) came from a study of blood T cell repertoires in COVID-19. The wider study: Sources were T cells, B-cell-depleted T cells, or PBMCs; the material itself was cDNA or gDNA.

Enrolled through a virtual design, the participants were between about 18 and 100 years of age and came from 24 US areas. Participant-reported clinical history was the basis for cohort assignment. V was clipped by 6 bases and J by 7 bases; unmatched bases: 9. CDR3 length equals 14 residues. In germline, CDR1 is MNHEY, CDR2 SVGAGI. Authors' processing steps: Amplification with reference gene primers provided the estimates of nucleated cell counts. Generated by immunoSEQ multiplex PCR, the TCRdb table keeps only in-frame clones and is missing some. The DNA was the basis for D and trimming; V, J and clone size are from that table. The sample lists 250,000 to 300,000 clones, 75% to 90% seen once, with just under 9% in the top ten.

The clonotype was recovered from a middle-aged man who had recovered from COVID-19. Sequencing used PBMCs or T cells enriched from blood (not recorded which). V gene TRBV6-5 combines with J gene TRBJ1-5; 7 bases line up with TRBD1. CDR3 in DNA: TGTGCCAGCAGGACGGACAGAGGGGGCCAGCCCCAGCATTTT. It yields the protein CASRTDRGGQPQHF.